This is a list of T cell receptor beta chains from one sample in a study of control samples from healthy donors and cancer patients. TCRdb's table, derived via immunoSEQ multiplex PCR, lists solely in-frame clones and lacks some. Among 150,000 or so clones listed, around 90% were seen once. The specimen was blood. The receptors originated from a man younger than 30 in good health. The CDR3 runs from the conserved cysteine through the conserved F or W. A D gene is named only where the DNA matches it firmly. Size is omitted from some rows. Given values are once, few, many or a class for expanded clones.

v_call	clone_size	d_call	j_call	cdr3_aa	cdr3_nt
TRBV13	-	-	TRBJ2-7	CASSLGGYRVSYEQYF	TGTGCCAGCAGCTTAGGAGGCTACCGAGTCTCCTACGAGCAGTACTTC
TRBV19	once	-	TRBJ1-1	CASRGTHGAFF	TGTGCCAGTAGGGGGACACACGGAGCTTTCTTT
TRBV14	-	-	TRBJ2-3	CASSQGWFGVLGTDTQYF	TGTGCCAGCAGCCAAGGATGGTTTGGGGTATTGGGCACAGATACGCAGTATTTT
TRBV6-2/TRBV6-3	-	-	TRBJ2-3	CASSYSGAGTPITDTQYF	TGTGCCAGCAGTTACTCTGGGGCGGGGACGCCTATCACAGATACGCAGTATTTT
TRBV6-5	-	-	TRBJ1-5	CASIQSIPNQPQHF	TGTGCCAGCATCCAATCCATTCCAAATCAGCCCCAGCATTTT
TRBV18	-	-	TRBJ1-2	CASSPSTRNGYTF	TGTGCCAGCTCACCCTCGACAAGAAATGGCTACACCTTC
TRBV29-1	-	-	TRBJ2-4	CSVRTQGSEAKNIQYF	TGCAGCGTTCGAACGCAGGGGTCCGAAGCCAAAAACATTCAGTACTTC
TRBV7-8	-	-	TRBJ1-6	CASVDPGNSPLHF	TGTGCCAGCGTTGACCCTGGCAATTCACCCCTCCACTTT
TRBV27	-	-	TRBJ1-1	CASSLGSLNTEAFF	TGTGCCAGCAGTTTAGGCAGCCTTAACACTGAAGCTTTCTTT
TRBV5-1	few	-	TRBJ1-6	CASSLQDVKNSPLHF	TGCGCCAGCAGTCTTCAGGACGTTAAGAATTCACCCCTCCACTTT
TRBV12-3/TRBV12-4	-	-	TRBJ1-5	CASSLGEDQPQHF	TGTGCCAGCAGTTTAGGGGAAGATCAGCCCCAGCATTTT
TRBV19	-	TRBD1	TRBJ1-2	CASSIEPTGGMNYGYTF	TGTGCCAGTAGTATAGAACCCACAGGGGGAATGAACTATGGCTACACCTTC
TRBV5-6	-	-	TRBJ1-2	CASSFTEFNYGYTF	TGTGCCAGCAGCTTCACAGAATTTAACTATGGCTACACCTTC
TRBV6-1	-	-	TRBJ1-5	CASSDAVVNDQPQHF	TGTGCCAGCAGTGACGCCGTTGTTAACGATCAGCCCCAGCATTTT
TRBV29-1	-	-	TRBJ1-1	CSVREGQNTEAFF	TGCAGCGTTAGAGAGGGGCAGAACACTGAAGCTTTCTTT
TRBV9	-	-	TRBJ2-7	CASSARDPGGEQYF	TGTGCCAGCAGCGCGCGGGACCCGGGTGGGGAGCAGTACTTC
TRBV6-5	-	-	TRBJ1-6	CASSYGRVYSPLHF	TGTGCCAGCAGTTACGGCCGGGTTTATTCACCCCTCCACTTT
TRBV30	once	-	TRBJ1-6	CAWRRTLNSPLHF	TGTGCCTGGAGGAGGACCCTTAATTCACCCCTCCACTTT
TRBV27	few	TRBD1	TRBJ2-7	CASSLLGGQDEQYF	TGTGCCAGCAGTTTGTTAGGGGGCCAGGACGAGCAGTACTTC
TRBV7-2	many	-	TRBJ2-7	CASSPTSPTYEQYF	TGTGCCAGCAGCCCGACTTCCCCGACCTACGAGCAGTACTTC
TRBV28	-	-	TRBJ2-7	CASSLGVGEQYF	TGTGCCAGCAGTTTAGGAGTTGGCGAGCAGTACTTC
TRBV18	-	-	TRBJ2-7	CASSPGQPIYEQYF	TGTGCCAGCTCACCAGGGCAGCCGATCTACGAGCAGTACTTC
TRBV3-1/TRBV3-2	-	-	TRBJ2-1	CASSATVSYNEQFF	TGTGCCAGCAGTGCGACAGTGTCCTACAATGAGCAGTTCTTC
TRBV11-2	-	-	TRBJ1-6	CASSLIRESYNSPLHF	TGTGCCAGCAGCTTAATACGCGAGAGTTATAATTCACCCCTCCACTTT
TRBV20-1	-	-	TRBJ1-1	CSASLDSLVNTEAFF	TGCAGTGCTAGTTTGGACAGCTTAGTCAACACTGAAGCTTTCTTT
TRBV2	once	TRBD1	TRBJ1-3	CASNTGVSGNTIYF	TGTGCCAGCAACACAGGGGTCTCCGGAAACACCATATATTTT
TRBV5-1	-	TRBD1	TRBJ2-2	CASSHTGTGATGELFF	TGCGCCAGCAGCCACACCGGGACAGGGGCCACCGGGGAGCTGTTTTTT
TRBV18	-	-	TRBJ1-2	CASSPPVGRTTYGYTF	TGTGCCAGCTCACCACCGGTGGGAAGGACAACCTATGGCTACACCTTC
TRBV3-1/TRBV3-2	-	-	TRBJ2-3	CASSQNPQSTDTQYF	TGTGCCAGCAGCCAAAACCCGCAGAGCACAGATACGCAGTATTTT
TRBV4-3	-	TRBD2	TRBJ2-3	CASSLGTSGFTDTQYF	TGCGCCAGCAGCCTAGGGACTAGCGGGTTTACAGATACGCAGTATTTT
TRBV7-3	once	-	TRBJ1-1	CASSLTRGDTEAFF	TGTGCCAGCAGCTTAACGAGGGGGGACACTGAAGCTTTCTTT
TRBV4-3	-	-	TRBJ1-4	CASSQYAEDEKLFF	TGCGCCAGCAGCCAATACGCAGAGGACGAAAAACTGTTTTTT
TRBV7-9	-	-	TRBJ1-1	CASSPPGHPEAFF	TGTGCCAGCAGCCCCCCGGGACACCCTGAAGCTTTCTTT
TRBV28	-	-	TRBJ2-2	CASSLPDALTGELFF	TGTGCCAGCAGTTTACCAGACGCGCTGACCGGGGAGCTGTTTTTT
TRBV11-1	-	-	TRBJ2-5	CASSQANQETQYF	TGTGCCAGCAGCCAAGCGAACCAAGAGACCCAGTACTTC
TRBV3-1/TRBV3-2	few	TRBD2	TRBJ2-5	CASSQKRGLARETQYF	TGTGCCAGCAGCCAAAAGAGGGGACTAGCGCGAGAGACCCAGTACTTC
TRBV27	-	-	TRBJ2-2	CASSSLGTSKLFF	TGTGCCAGCAGTTCCCTTGGGACAAGCAAGCTGTTTTTT
TRBV5-1	-	-	TRBJ1-4	CASSFRDGVNEKLFF	TGCGCCAGCAGCTTCCGGGACGGCGTTAATGAAAAACTGTTTTTT
TRBV7-6	-	-	TRBJ1-3	CASSLSNPYLGNTIYF	TGTGCCAGCAGCTTGAGTAATCCCTACCTTGGAAACACCATATATTTT
TRBV3-1/TRBV3-2	-	-	TRBJ2-2	CASSHADWAGELFF	TGTGCCAGCAGCCATGCAGACTGGGCCGGGGAGCTGTTTTTT
TRBV7-3	-	-	TRBJ2-2	CASSLQTAGTGELFF	TGTGCCAGCAGCTTACAGACCGCCGGAACCGGGGAGCTGTTTTTT
TRBV20-1	-	-	TRBJ2-5	CSASEQETQYF	TGCAGTGCTAGTGAACAAGAGACCCAGTACTTC
TRBV12-3/TRBV12-4	-	-	TRBJ1-2	CASSLFGQPYTF	TGTGCCAGCAGTTTGTTTGGGCAGCCCTACACCTTC